This TCR beta chain was recorded in a study of blood T cell repertoires in COVID-19. J lost 6 bases, V lost 4 bases, and 11 bases had no gene match. This CDR3 spans 15 amino acids. Germline V gene data show CDR1 as SGHVS and CDR2 as FQNEAQ. Clones were sequenced by immunoSEQ multiplex PCR, and TCRdb holds only the in-frame ones, with some missing. The sample lists about 300,000 clones, approximately 88% occurring once. The sample consisted of peripheral blood. The TCR originated in a man aged 18 to 30 who had recovered from COVID-19. The rearrangement links TRBV7-8 to TRBJ1-2; 7 positions match TRBD1. CDR3 nucleotides: TGTGCCAGCAGCTCACAGTCCACAGGGGCGGATGGCTACACCTTC. It encodes CASSSQSTGADGYTF.